This TCR beta chain was identified during a study of T cell responses to AZD1222 COVID-19 vaccine. This clone was observed once. Assay: immunoSEQ multiplex PCR; the TCRdb copy retains only in-frame clones and omits some. The table has roughly 75,000 clones, 65% to 85% seen once; the top ten hold around 9.8%. The material sequenced was peripheral blood, taken on day 0 of AZD1222 vaccination. The receptor was isolated from an adult in good health.

CDR3 in amino acids: CASSHRGRWDGELFF. CDR3 coding DNA: TGTGCCAGCAGCCACAGGGGGCGCTGGGACGGGGAGCTGTTTTTT. The rearrangement uses TRBV3-1 (or the pseudogene TRBV3-2) and TRBJ2-2; 8 bases fit TRBD1. Unmatched junction bases numbered 7, after V lost 3 bases and J lost 7 bases. Germline CDR1 is LGHDT and CDR2 is YNNKEL (reference sequence). The CDR3 runs 15 residues.